What follows are 5 T cell receptor beta chains derived from one specimen sequenced in a study of quantifying T cell responses using KT2 cells. Study context: TCR alpha and beta constant-region primers primed reverse transcription of RNA.

An oligo carrying a UMI was ligated to the cDNA 3' end. An equimolar mix of RC1.1 and RC1.2 primed the beta chain across TRBC1 and TRBC2. One entry per CDR3 protein results from TCRdb running MiXCR on the UMI-ligation and nested PCR reads. The sample holds tens of thousands of distinct CDR3 sequences, around 10% seen once. The sample taken for sequencing was PBMCs spiked with cells of the T cell clone KT2. These TCRs come from a human donor.

The sample holds many counts of this clonotype. The chain couples TRBV12-3 or TRBV12-4 to TRBJ1-1; D remains ambiguous. The CDR3 covers 12 residues. V was clipped by 5 bases and J by 4 bases, with 8 bases between them. CDR3 sequence reads: CASSKSGTEAFF. CDR3 nucleotides: TGTGCCAGCAGTAAATCGGGCACTGAAGCTTTCTTT.

The rearrangement links TRBV6-1 to TRBJ1-6; D remains ambiguous. This CDR3 comprises 15 residues. V lost 6 bases and J 9 bases, leaving 18 bases between the germline ends. The germline V gene has CDR1 MNHNS and CDR2 SASEGT. Here the CDR3 reads CASSLMLVDGSPLHF. The CDR3 nucleotides read TGTGCCAGCAGCCTCATGCTGGTCGACGGTTCACCCCTCCACTTT.

This clonotype was seen more than once but under ten times. V usage is TRBV12-3 or TRBV12-4 and J usage is TRBJ1-1; 8 bases align to TRBD1. The CDR3 loop spans 13 amino acids. V trimming: 6 bases; J trimming: 6 bases; junction bases outside the gene matches: 6. The CDR3 protein is CASSQGARAEAFF. In DNA, the CDR3 is TGTGCCAGCAGCCAGGGGGCTAGGGCTGAAGCTTTCTTT.

This clonotype was counted a few times. The chain links TRBV4-3 to TRBJ2-3, with a weak D call TRBD2 (6 bases). Germline lookup yields CDR1 LGHNA and CDR2 YSLEER. This CDR3 contains 17 residues. The V gene lost 0 bases and the J gene lost 0 bases, with 13 bases spanning the gap. CDR3 residues: CASSQDHPAGSTDTQYF. The DNA for the CDR3 is TGCGCCAGCAGCCAAGATCACCCCGCGGGAAGCACAGATACGCAGTATTTT.

Points on this clonotype: In this CDR3 the conserved last residue, phenylalanine or tryptophan, is missing, so a read error is likely. It is unclear where the CDR3 begins or ends on the DNA, so no DNA is shown, and the CDR3 is as TCRdb lists it. The chain is built from TRBV11-3 and TRBJ2-1; the table's D call TRBD1 went unverified against the DNA. The CDR3 region is 9 residues in length, termini included. Germline CDR1 is SGHNT and CDR2 is YENEEA. The CDR3 protein is CASPLEGRG.